Listed here are 20 T cell receptor beta chains from one sample, sequenced in a study of blood T cell repertoires in COVID-19. Libraries were prepared by immunoSEQ multiplex PCR; TCRdb keeps only in-frame clonotypes and omits some of them. The sample consists of 150,000 to 200,000 clones, approximately 85% of them appearing once. Source material: peripheral blood. These receptors were obtained from a woman aged 55 to 70 with acute or convalescent COVID-19.

The rearrangement links TRBV9 to TRBJ1-3; a weak D match, TRBD1 (5 bases). The CDR3 loop spans 16 amino acids. In germline, CDR1 is SGDLS, CDR2 YYNGEE. The ends were cut back, 1 base at V and 8 bases at J, with 19 bases in the middle. CDR3 nucleotides: TGTGCCAGCAGCGTACTTCCAATCCAGGGCGGAGACACCATATATTTT. As protein: CASSVLPIQGGDTIYF. The full variable domain, in which reference TRBV9 and TRBJ1-3 provide the parts outside the CDR3, is DSGVTQTPKHLITATGQRVTLRCSPRSGDLSVYWYQQSLDQGLQFLIQYYNGEERAKGNILERFSAQQFPDLHSELNLSSLELGDSALYFCASSVLPIQGGDTIYFGEGSWLTVV.

V gene TRBV6-1 combines with J gene TRBJ2-3; TRBD2 is a possible D gene (6 bases). V lost 2 bases and J 2 bases, leaving 14 bases between the germline ends. The CDR3 sequence is 16 residues long. The germline gives CDR1 MNHNS, CDR2 SASEGT. The CDR3 sequence is CASSEQGGTYTDTQYF. DNA for the CDR3: TGTGCCAGCAGTGAACAAGGCGGGACCTACACAGATACGCAGTATTTT.

The V and J genes are TRBV28 and TRBJ1-1; D unresolved. The germline V and J ends were trimmed by 7 bases and 8 bases, with 8 bases remaining between them. The V gene's germline CDR1 is MDHEN and CDR2 SYDVKM. The length of the CDR3 is 10 residues. The CDR3 region is CASKSGEAFF. CDR3 nucleotides: TGTGCCAGCAAGTCCGGGGAAGCTTTCTTT.

The chain employs TRBV5-6 and TRBJ1-3, with D possibly TRBD1 on 5 matching bases. In germline, CDR1 is SGHDT, CDR2 YYEEEE. V dropped 3 bases and J dropped 2 bases, with 9 bases sitting between them. The CDR3 loop spans 14 amino acids. For the CDR3, the DNA is TGTGCCAGCAGCTCCCTAGGGGCTGGAAACACCATATATTTT. It yields the protein CASSSLGAGNTIYF.

The chain combines TRBV11-3 with TRBJ2-1; 7 positions match TRBD2. Germline V gene lookup returns CDR1 SGHNT and CDR2 YENEEA. The CDR3 is made up of 14 amino acids. After removal of 3 bases from V and 2 bases from J, the junction contained 1 base not matched to a gene. In DNA form, the CDR3 reads TGTGCCAGCAGCTTGAGCGGGGCCTACAATGAGCAGTTCTTC. Protein: CASSLSGAYNEQFF.

This rearrangement joins TRBV11-3 to TRBJ1-1; D is possibly TRBD1 (6 bases). CDR3 size: 14 residues. Trimming left V 6 bases short and J 7 bases short, with 18 bases between. Germline-derived CDR1 and CDR2 are SGHNT and YENEEA. This chain's CDR3 is CASSLFRGALEAFF. In nucleotides, the CDR3 is TGTGCCAGCAGTCTATTCAGGGGCGCGCTTGAAGCTTTCTTT. Variable domain in full (rest from reference TRBV11-3 and TRBJ1-1): EAGVVQSPRYKIIEKKQPVAFWCNPISGHNTLYWYLQNLGQGPELLIRYENEEAVDDSQLPKDRFSAERLKGVDSTLKIQPAELGDSAVYLCASSLFRGALEAFFGQGTRLTVV.

The chain couples TRBV20-1 to TRBJ2-3; D perhaps matches TRBD2 (5 bases). V lost 3 bases to trimming and J lost 8 bases, with 9 bases between them. Germline CDR1 reads DFQATT; CDR2 reads SNEGSKA (reference sequence). The CDR3 length is 11 residues. CDR3 region: CSASLRGTQYF. The CDR3 bases are TGCAGTGCTAGTCTTCGGGGTACGCAGTATTTT.

The rearrangement uses TRBV25-1 and TRBJ1-5; 7 bases line up with TRBD1. Germline V gene sequence: CDR1 MGHDK, CDR2 SYGVNS. V shed 5 bases and J 2 bases; nucleotides not matched to a gene: 6. The CDR3 covers 15 residues. The CDR3 nucleotides are TGTGCCAGCAGTCGAGGGGGCAGGGGCAATCAGCCCCAGCATTTT. Amino acids: CASSRGGRGNQPQHF.

This clone was detected once. The rearrangement links TRBV7-9 to TRBJ1-1; no reliable D call. CDR1 is SEHNR and CDR2 is FQNEAQ in the germline V gene (reference sequence). Trimming cost V 3 bases and J 0 bases, with 11 bases left between them. The length of the CDR3 is 15 residues. The CDR3 is CASSFIPGMNTEAFF. Here the CDR3 DNA reads TGTGCCAGCAGCTTTATCCCAGGCATGAACACTGAAGCTTTCTTT.

The chain combines TRBV5-1 with TRBJ2-7; 9 bases fit TRBD1. The germline CDR1 and CDR2 sequences are SGHRS and YFSETQ. V dropped 4 bases and J dropped 4; count of bases not matched to a gene: 9. This CDR3 has 15 residues. For the CDR3, the DNA is TGCGCCAGCAGCGCTGGGACAGGGACCTCTTACGAGCAGTACTTC. Residues: CASSAGTGTSYEQYF.

The genes are TRBV2 and TRBJ2-5; D gene ambiguous. The V end was cut by 7 bases, the J end by 2 bases, with 11 bases between. The CDR3 runs 13 residues. CDR1 and CDR2 from the germline V gene are SNHLY and FYNNEI. CDR3 loop: CASIGSRQETQYF. In nucleotides, the CDR3 is TGTGCCAGCATTGGTAGTCGGCAAGAGACCCAGTACTTC.

This CDR3 reads CASSFFGFAGSPLHF. In DNA form, the CDR3 reads TGTGCCAGCAGCTTCTTCGGGTTTGCAGGGTCACCCCTCCACTTT. The chain joins TRBV7-2 to TRBJ1-6, with D possibly matching TRBD1 (5 bases). The CDR3 is made up of 15 amino acids. Germline V gives CDR1 SGHTA, CDR2 FQGNSA. Trimming took off 3 bases at V and 10 bases at J, with 16 bases between the two ends.

CDR3 in amino acids: CSVLQGVRTEAFF. Here the CDR3 DNA reads TGCAGCGTTCTACAGGGGGTAAGGACTGAAGCTTTCTTT. The J gene is TRBJ1-1, the V gene TRBV29-1, with 8 bases aligning to TRBD1. The V gene end was trimmed by 5 bases and the J gene end by 5 bases; junction bases not matched to a gene: 7. The CDR3 is 13 amino acids. Germline V gene lookup returns CDR1 SQVTM and CDR2 ANQGSEA. Variable domain in full (rest from reference TRBV29-1 and TRBJ1-1): SAVISQKPSRDICQRGTSLTIQCQVDSQVTMMFWYRQQPGQSLTLIATANQGSEATYESGFVIDKFPISRPNLTFSTLTVSNMSPEDSSIYLCSVLQGVRTEAFFGQGTRLTVV.

In its sample, this clone was seen a few times. The gene calls are TRBV28 and TRBJ2-3; the match to TRBD2 covers 10 bases. The CDR3 covers 14 residues. Germline CDR1 MDHEN, CDR2 SYDVKM. The V and J ends lost 4 bases and 13 bases, in that order; junction bases with no gene match: 11. This CDR3 reads CASSYGDLAGAKYF. For the CDR3, the DNA is TGTGCCAGCAGTTATGGGGACCTAGCGGGAGCGAAGTATTTT.

This clone occurred a few times. V and J are TRBV13 and TRBJ2-1, with unresolved D. V lost 5 bases to trimming and J lost 8 bases, with 10 bases between them. This CDR3 contains 12 residues. Germline V gene data show CDR1 as PRHDT and CDR2 as FYEKMQ (reference sequence). This CDR3 reads CASSLYPDEQFF. As DNA, the CDR3 is TGTGCCAGCAGCCTCTATCCGGATGAGCAGTTCTTC. The full variable domain, in which reference TRBV13 and TRBJ2-1 provide the parts outside the CDR3, is AAGVIQSPRHLIKEKRETATLKCYPIPRHDTVYWYQQGPGQDPQFLISFYEKMQSDKGSIPDRFSAQQFSDYHSELNMSSLELGDSALYFCASSLYPDEQFFGPGTRLTVL.

The chain uses TRBV12-3 or TRBV12-4 and TRBJ2-5; the match to TRBD1 covers 7 bases. The junction had 4 bases not matched to a gene; V was cut back by 7 bases and J by 2 bases. This CDR3 contains 13 residues. In DNA form, the CDR3 reads TGTGCCAGCAACAGGGGTCTACAAGAGACCCAGTACTTC. It translates to CASNRGLQETQYF.

The chain employs TRBV27 and TRBJ2-7, with 7 positions matching TRBD2. The CDR3 is 15 residues long. Trimming cost V 2 bases and J 7 bases; bases outside gene matches: 11. Germline CDR1 and CDR2: MNHEY and SMNVEV (reference sequence). The CDR3 loop is CASSLNAAGAEEQYF. CDR3 nucleotide sequence: TGTGCCAGCAGTTTAAACGCTGCGGGAGCAGAGGAGCAGTACTTC.

V is TRBV6-5 and J is TRBJ1-2; weak D call: TRBD1 (6 bases). The V end was cut by 6 bases, the J end by 2 bases, with 10 bases between. The CDR3 totals 13 residues. Germline CDR1 reads MNHEY; CDR2 reads SVGAGI. CDR3 residues: CASSLGGNYGYTF. The CDR3 DNA follows: TGTGCCAGCAGCCTAGGGGGAAACTATGGCTACACCTTC.

This chain joins TRBV5-1 and TRBJ2-1, with TRBD2 matching 7 bases. Losses at the gene ends were 0 bases for V and 7 bases for J; bases not matched to a gene: 7. Germline-derived CDR1 and CDR2 are SGHRS and YFSETQ. The CDR3 is made up of 15 amino acids. Written as DNA, the CDR3 is TGCGCCAGCAGCTTGGTGACTAGCCCTACAAATGAGCAGTTCTTC. Amino acids: CASSLVTSPTNEQFF.

The V gene is TRBV7-3, the J gene TRBJ2-7; no definite D call. The germline V gene has CDR1 SGHTA and CDR2 FQGTGA. The CDR3 runs 13 residues. With 0 bases removed from V and 3 bases from J, the gap between germline ends came to 6 bases. CDR3 protein: CASSLTNSYEQYF. The CDR3 bases are TGTGCCAGCAGCTTAACTAACAGCTACGAGCAGTACTTC.